This TCR beta chain was recorded in a study of CD8+CD57+ T cells in acquired aplastic anemia. This clonotype was observed at least ten times. The ends were cut back, 0 bases at V and 7 bases at J, with 12 bases in the middle. The CDR3 covers 14 residues. Germline CDR1 and CDR2: SGHRS and YFSETQ. Genomic DNA acted as the template from which TCR beta VDJ combination and CDR3 sequence profiling were carried out. TCRdb called the reads again in MiXCR, with one record for every CDR3 protein. The sample lists around 190,000 distinct CDR3 sequences, approximately 50% seen once, with 16% in the top ten. This chain joins TRBV5-1 and TRBJ2-3, with D unresolved. The sequenced material came from sorted CD4+, CD8+, or CD8+CD57+ T cells (not recorded which) from PBMCs. This TCR came from a human donor in good health, serving as a control. The chain's CDR3 is CASSLVADSNTQYF. In DNA form, the CDR3 reads TGCGCCAGCAGCTTGGTGGCAGATTCCAATACGCAGTATTTT.